A selection of T cell receptor beta chains follows, all from one sample in a study of blood T cell repertoires in COVID-19. Data came from immunoSEQ multiplex PCR; TCRdb stores just in-frame clones and leaves some out. The sample consists of 30,000 to 40,000 clones, 90% of them appearing once. Sequences were obtained from peripheral blood. These receptors were taken from a human donor in a cohort sampled during active COVID-19. The CDR3 runs from the conserved cysteine through the conserved F or W. A D gene is named only where the DNA matches it firmly. Only some rows state a clone size, as once, few, many or a class for expanded clones.

>TRBV7-8|TRBJ1-5|TRBD1|NA
CASSLGQGTHQPQHF
TGTGCCAGCAGCTTAGGACAGGGCACACATCAGCCCCAGCATTTT
>TRBV5-1|TRBJ2-2|NA|medium-sized
CASSLVSGTGELFF
TGCGCCAGCAGCTTGGTCTCCGGGACCGGGGAGCTGTTTTTT
>TRBV7-9|TRBJ2-5|TRBD2|NA
CASRPSGTSGRVGQETQYF
TGTGCCAGCAGACCCTCCGGGACTAGCGGGAGGGTGGGCCAAGAGACCCAGTACTTC
>TRBV28|TRBJ1-5|NA|NA
CASSLVAGQPQHF
TGTGCCAGCAGTCTCGTTGCGGGTCAGCCCCAGCATTTT
>TRBV30|TRBJ2-7|TRBD2|few
CAWRRGTPGEQYF
TGTGCCTGGAGGCGGGGGACGCCCGGCGAGCAGTACTTC
>TRBV27|TRBJ1-4|NA|NA
CASSPRGGGEEEKLFF
TGTGCCAGCAGTCCAAGGGGCGGGGGCGAGGAGGAAAAACTGTTTTTT
>TRBV19|TRBJ2-7|NA|NA
CASSRAQDEQYF
TGTGCCAGTAGCCGCGCTCAGGACGAGCAGTACTTC
>TRBV7-9|TRBJ1-2|NA|NA
CASSLLSGTTSYGYTF
TGTGCCAGCAGCTTACTGAGCGGAACCACCAGCTATGGCTACACCTTC
>TRBV6-2/TRBV6-3|TRBJ1-3|TRBD1|NA
CASSLQGELLGNTIYF
TGTGCCAGCAGCCTCCAGGGGGAACTCCTAGGAAACACCATATATTTT
>TRBV6-1|TRBJ2-3|TRBD2|NA
CASSEESGRPDTQYF
TGTGCCAGCAGTGAAGAAAGCGGGAGACCAGATACGCAGTATTTT
>TRBV28|TRBJ1-1|TRBD1|NA
CASSSGQGNTEAFF
TGTGCCAGCAGCTCTGGACAGGGGAACACTGAAGCTTTCTTT
>TRBV6-5|TRBJ1-1|NA|NA
CASSYGLRTEAFF
TGTGCCAGCAGCTACGGCTTGCGGACTGAAGCTTTCTTT
>TRBV28|TRBJ2-4|NA|NA
CASSFRGVSAKNIQYF
TGTGCCAGCAGTTTTCGGGGAGTTTCGGCCAAAAACATTCAGTACTTC
>TRBV5-1|TRBJ2-7|NA|NA
CASSLETVTYEQYF
TGCGCCAGCAGCTTGGAGACAGTCACCTACGAGCAGTACTTC
>TRBV2|TRBJ1-5|NA|NA
CASSGPGRRSNQPQHF
TGTGCCAGCAGTGGGCCTGGGCGCAGATCCAATCAGCCCCAGCATTTT
>TRBV3-1/TRBV3-2|TRBJ1-1|NA|NA
CASSHNTGTEAFF
TGTGCCAGCAGCCACAATACCGGGACTGAAGCTTTCTTT
>TRBV5-1|TRBJ1-4|TRBD1|NA
CASSPPGQGSEKLFF
TGCGCCAGCAGCCCCCCGGGACAGGGCAGTGAAAAACTGTTTTTT
>TRBV4-1|TRBJ2-2|NA|NA
CASSQAPSQNTGELFF
TGCGCCAGCAGCCAAGCGCCGAGCCAGAACACCGGGGAGCTGTTTTTT
>TRBV28|TRBJ1-1|NA|NA
CASTPLESTEAFF
TGTGCCAGCACCCCACTAGAGTCCACTGAAGCTTTCTTT